One and the same sample provided the 30 T cell receptor beta chains below, sequenced in a study of neurological immune-mediated disorders. MiXCR, applied by TCRdb to the 5' RACE reads, yields one record per CDR3 protein. The repertoire includes around 90,000 distinct CDR3 sequences, approximately 13% of them detected once, and approximately 5% sits in the top ten. The sample's time point: longitudinal time-point 2. The material sequenced was PBMCs. Receptors were obtained from a female donor with HTLV-1-associated myelopathy (HAM/TSP).

This clonotype was observed at least ten times. V usage is TRBV11-2 and J usage is TRBJ2-6; D unclear. V lost 1 base to trimming and J lost 0 bases, with 10 bases between them. Germline loops: CDR1 SGHAT, CDR2 FQNNGV. This CDR3 region has 17 residues. The CDR3 nucleotides read TGTGCCAGCAGCTTAGGGCCGCGGAGCTCTGGGGCCAACGTCCTGACTTTC. It encodes CASSLGPRSSGANVLTF.

There are many counts of this clonotype. The rearrangement joins TRBV2 to TRBJ2-1; D call uncertain. The CDR3 runs to 14 residues. Germline V gives CDR1 SNHLY, CDR2 FYNNEI. The V end was cut by 2 bases, the J end by 3 bases, with 8 bases between. Here the CDR3 reads CASSERTFYNEQFF. The CDR3 bases are TGTGCCAGCAGTGAAAGAACTTTCTACAATGAGCAGTTCTTC.

This clonotype was counted at least ten times. The chain recombines TRBV28 with TRBJ2-5; 12 positions agree with TRBD2. The V gene end was trimmed by 5 bases and the J gene end by 0 bases; junction bases not matched to a gene: 7. The CDR3 extends over 17 amino acids. Looked up from germline, CDR1 is MDHEN and CDR2 is SYDVKM. CDR3 sequence: CASSTRLAGANQETQYF. The CDR3 DNA is TGTGCCAGCAGTACCCGACTAGCGGGGGCTAACCAAGAGACCCAGTACTTC.

This clonotype was picked up many times. The chain joins TRBV5-5 to TRBJ2-1; D ambiguous. This CDR3 has 12 residues. The V gene's germline CDR1 is SGHKS and CDR2 YYEKEE (reference sequence). V was clipped by 1 base and J by 13 bases, with 12 bases between them. CDR3 loop: CASSLSFVYQFF. The CDR3 DNA reads TGTGCCAGCAGCTTGTCTTTTGTCTACCAGTTCTTC.

This clonotype occurred many times. The V and J genes are TRBV20-1 and TRBJ2-5; D tentatively fits TRBD1 or TRBD2 (5 bases each). Per germline, CDR1 DFQATT and CDR2 SNEGSKA (reference sequence). The germline V and J ends were trimmed by 1 base and 1 base, with 19 bases remaining between them. The CDR3 contains 17 residues. The CDR3 here is CSARGFGFRDPQETQYF. The CDR3 DNA reads as TGCAGTGCTAGAGGATTTGGATTCCGGGACCCCCAAGAGACCCAGTACTTC.

V and J are TRBV12-3 or TRBV12-4 and TRBJ2-1; D remains ambiguous. The V and J ends lost 2 bases and 6 bases respectively, with 5 bases between them. The CDR3 loop spans 12 amino acids. Here the CDR3 reads CASSLTVNEQFF. CDR3 DNA sequence: TGTGCCAGCAGTTTAACTGTCAATGAGCAGTTCTTC.

The V and J genes are TRBV18 and TRBJ1-1, with 7 bases matching TRBD1. In germline, CDR1 is KGHSH, CDR2 LQKENI. This CDR3 comprises 14 residues. V was pared by 4 bases and J by 6 bases, with 8 bases of the junction left unmatched. The CDR3 reads CASSRGTGESEAFF. The CDR3 nucleotides are TGTGCCAGCTCACGGGGTACAGGGGAGTCTGAAGCTTTCTTT.

This clonotype was seen repeatedly, ten times or more. The chain links TRBV20-1 to TRBJ2-3, with 7 bases matching TRBD2. The CDR3 is made up of 17 amino acids. Germline CDR1 and CDR2: DFQATT and SNEGSKA (reference sequence). Trimming removed 5 bases from V and 3 bases from J; junction bases left unmatched: 17. CDR3 bases: TGCAGTGCTGCGAGTGGGGGGGGAACCCCTAGTACAGATACGCAGTATTTT. It codes for CSAASGGGTPSTDTQYF.

This clonotype came up many times. In DNA form, the CDR3 reads TGTGCCAGCAGCTTTGGAGTTCGGCGAGGAAACACCATATATTTT. Its translation: CASSFGVRRGNTIYF. The genes are TRBV5-6 and TRBJ1-3; no firm D call. From germline, CDR1 is SGHDT and CDR2 YYEEEE. The CDR3 length is 15 residues. V lost 2 bases and J lost 4, with 13 bases in between.

This clonotype was seen ten or more times. The rearrangement links TRBV12-5 to TRBJ2-3; 11 bases map to TRBD2. Germline assignment: CDR1 LGHNT and CDR2 FRNRAP. The CDR3 extends over 18 amino acids. Unmatched junction bases numbered 8, after V lost 3 bases and J lost 0 bases. Written as DNA, the CDR3 is TGTGCTAGTGGTTTCCTAGCGGGGGGCCCCCTTAGCACAGATACGCAGTATTTT. Encoded protein: CASGFLAGGPLSTDTQYF.

This clonotype showed up many times. This chain joins TRBV5-1 and TRBJ2-2; 8 bases line up with TRBD1. Trimming cost V 0 bases and J 9 bases; bases outside gene matches: 4. CDR3 length: 14 residues. Germline V gene lookup returns CDR1 SGHRS and CDR2 YFSETQ. The CDR3 reads CASSLVQGGRELFF. The CDR3 region has the DNA TGCGCCAGCAGCTTGGTACAGGGGGGCCGGGAGCTGTTTTTT.

The sample holds many counts of this clonotype. The chain carries TRBV4-1 and TRBJ2-4, with D tentatively TRBD2 (5 bases). V lost 1 base, J lost 1 base, and 26 bases lay in between. There are 21 residues in the CDR3. Germline-derived CDR1 and CDR2 are MGHRA and YSYEKL. The DNA for the CDR3 is TGCGCCAGCAGCCAAGGCTATGTCCCCGGGAAAAATATTGGGGCCAAAAACATTCAGTACTTC. Translating it yields CASSQGYVPGKNIGAKNIQYF.

The table lists this clonotype with many counts. The V gene is TRBV28, the J gene TRBJ1-4, with D unclear. Between the trimmed V and J ends, which lost 5 bases and 7 bases, there was a span of 5 bases. The germline CDR1 and CDR2 sequences are MDHEN and SYDVKM. The CDR3 spans 11 residues. Here the CDR3 DNA reads TGTGCCAGCAGTCAAGGTGAAAAACTGTTTTTT. Translated, it gives CASSQGEKLFF.

This clonotype occurred a few times. The rearrangement uses TRBV18 and TRBJ1-2, with TRBD1 matching over 7 bases. The CDR3 contains 14 residues. V shed 2 bases and J 3 bases; nucleotides not matched to a gene: 3. The V gene's germline CDR1 is KGHSH and CDR2 LQKENI. CDR3 sequence: CASSPTDRDYGYTF. CDR3 nucleotide sequence: TGTGCCAGCTCACCAACCGACAGGGACTATGGCTACACCTTC.

This clonotype showed up many times. CDR3 region: CASSKTSGVYEQYF. The DNA for the CDR3 is TGTGCCAGCAGCAAGACTAGCGGGGTGTACGAGCAGTACTTC. The chain is built from TRBV7-2 and TRBJ2-7; 11 positions agree with TRBD2. CDR3 size: 14 residues. Germline CDR1 is SGHTA and CDR2 is FQGNSA. V shed 5 bases, J shed 4 bases, and the junction held 4 bases outside the gene matches.

This clonotype was counted at least ten times. V and J are TRBV25-1 and TRBJ1-2; D is uncertain. This CDR3 has 12 amino acids. Germline values: CDR1 MGHDK, CDR2 SYGVNS. V lost 3 bases and J lost 6, with 8 bases in between. The CDR3 spells CASSEGSDGYTF. Here the CDR3 DNA reads TGTGCCAGCAGTGAGGGGTCAGATGGCTACACCTTC.

This clonotype has a count of ten or more. V gene TRBV4-1 combines with J gene TRBJ2-5, with D perhaps TRBD1 (6 bases). The CDR3 loop spans 17 amino acids. In germline, CDR1 is MGHRA, CDR2 YSYEKL. Trimming left V 1 base short and J 2 bases short, with 17 bases between. This chain's CDR3 is CASSQVFGGQIQETQYF. The DNA for the CDR3 is TGCGCCAGCAGCCAAGTTTTTGGGGGCCAAATTCAAGAGACCCAGTACTTC.

There are many counts of this clonotype. The rearrangement links TRBV12-3 or TRBV12-4 to TRBJ2-4; a possible D gene is TRBD1 (6 bases). Between the trimmed V and J ends, which lost 5 bases and 0 bases, there was a span of 11 bases. This CDR3 contains 15 residues. In nucleotides, the CDR3 is TGTGCCAGCAGTAAGACAGGTTTAGCCAAAAACATTCAGTACTTC. Translating gives CASSKTGLAKNIQYF.

The chain employs TRBV4-1 and TRBJ2-5; D unresolved. The CDR3 contains 14 residues. Trimming took 1 base from V and 2 from J, leaving 8 bases between them. Per the germline V gene, CDR1 is MGHRA and CDR2 is YSYEKL. The CDR3 nucleotides read TGCGCCAGCAGCCAAGTGATAGGTCAAGAGACCCAGTACTTC. It translates to CASSQVIGQETQYF.

This clonotype was recorded at least ten times. The CDR3 DNA reads as TGTGCCAGCAGCTTAGCCCCGGGGTCGACCGGGGAGCTGTTTTTT. Its protein is CASSLAPGSTGELFF. The chain recombines TRBV7-2 with TRBJ2-2, with D maybe TRBD2 (5 bases). There are 15 residues in the CDR3. V shed 0 bases and J shed 5 bases, with 10 bases lying between them. Per germline, CDR1 SGHTA and CDR2 FQGNSA.

This clonotype was seen repeatedly, ten times or more. This sequence joins TRBV12-3 or TRBV12-4 and TRBJ1-5; D is perhaps TRBD1 (5 bases). CDR3 length equals 13 residues. Trimming cost V 5 bases and J 3 bases, with 8 bases left between them. The CDR3: CASSRDPNQPQHF. The CDR3 DNA sequence: TGTGCCAGCAGTCGGGACCCCAATCAGCCCCAGCATTTT.

This clonotype has at least ten counts. V is TRBV5-1 and J is TRBJ1-4; D gene uncertain. Per the germline V gene, CDR1 is SGHRS and CDR2 is YFSETQ. V lost 0 bases and J lost 4, with 13 bases in between. CDR3 length equals 16 residues. CDR3 nucleotides: TGCGCCAGCAGCTTGGTACGGGGTCGGCGTAATGAAAAACTGTTTTTT. It yields the protein CASSLVRGRRNEKLFF.

Ten or more counts support this clonotype. This chain uses TRBV15 with TRBJ2-3; D unclear. Looked up from germline, CDR1 is LNHNV and CDR2 is YYDKDF (reference sequence). The V end lost 1 base, the J end lost 2 bases, and 13 bases lay between the germline ends. The length of the CDR3 is 16 residues. DNA of the CDR3: TGTGCCACCAGCAGAGTACCTAAGGTTCCCACAGATACGCAGTATTTT. Its translation is CATSRVPKVPTDTQYF.

Ten or more counts support this clonotype. The chain carries TRBV30 and TRBJ2-3; D is undetermined. The CDR3 spans 12 residues. The V end lost 0 bases, the J end lost 9 bases, and 10 bases lay between the germline ends. The germline V gene encodes CDR1 GTSNPN and CDR2 SVGIG (reference sequence). CDR3 protein: CAWSVLAGTQYF. The CDR3 DNA is TGTGCCTGGAGTGTACTGGCCGGAACGCAGTATTTT. Full variable domain (outside the CDR3, taken from reference TRBV30 and TRBJ2-3): SQTIHQWPATLVQPVGSPLSLECTVEGTSNPNLYWYRQAAGRGLQLLFYSVGIGQISSEVPQNLSASRPQDRQFILSSKKLLLSDSGFYLCAWSVLAGTQYFGPGTRLTVL.

This clonotype appeared many times. This chain joins TRBV5-1 and TRBJ2-1; unclear D gene. Per germline, CDR1 SGHRS and CDR2 YFSETQ. The CDR3 is made up of 11 amino acids. V lost 6 bases to trimming and J lost 11 bases, with 12 bases between them. The CDR3 nucleotides read TGCGCCAGCAACTTTGGCCCCCAGCAGTTCTTC. Its translation is CASNFGPQQFF. Combining the CDR3 with reference TRBV5-1 and TRBJ2-1 gives the whole variable domain KAGVTQTPRYLIKTRGQQVTLSCSPISGHRSVSWYQQTPGQGLQFLFEYFSETQRNKGNFPGRFSGRQFSNSRSEMNVSTLELGDSALYLCASNFGPQQFFGPGTRLTVL.

This clonotype was seen repeatedly, ten times or more. V usage is TRBV2 and J usage is TRBJ2-7, with D possibly being TRBD1 (6 bases). This CDR3 has 16 amino acids. CDR1 is SNHLY and CDR2 is FYNNEI in the germline V gene. V was cut by 8 bases and J by 3 bases, with 23 bases left in between. DNA of the CDR3: TGTGCCAGCCGGCGACAGGCCACGGGTTCTTTCTACGAGCAGTACTTC. This translates into CASRRQATGSFYEQYF. The complete variable domain, with remaining parts taken from reference TRBV2 and TRBJ2-7, reads EPEVTQTPSHQVTQMGQEVILRCVPISNHLYFYWYRQILGQKVEFLVSFYNNEISEKSEIFDDQFSVERPDGSNFTLKIRSTKLEDSAMYFCASRRQATGSFYEQYFGPGTRLTVT.

This clonotype has at least ten counts. This chain connects TRBV18 to TRBJ2-7; TRBD1 might be the D (6 bases). The CDR3 covers 13 residues. The V gene's germline CDR1 is KGHSH and CDR2 LQKENI. The V and J ends lost 1 base and 5 bases respectively, with 9 bases between them. The CDR3 bases are TGTGCCAGCTCACCACGGGGGCGAAACGAGCAGTACTTC. Encoded protein: CASSPRGRNEQYF.

This clonotype occurred many times. This chain links TRBV12-3 or TRBV12-4 with TRBJ2-7; tentatively, D is TRBD1 or TRBD2 (5 bases each). The CDR3 extends over 13 amino acids. The V and J ends lost 5 bases and 5 bases respectively, with 13 bases between them. The CDR3 loop is CASSAPPGHEQYF. The CDR3 DNA reads TGTGCCAGCAGTGCCCCCCCGGGGCACGAGCAGTACTTC.

In its sample, this clonotype was seen many times. This chain links TRBV20-1 with TRBJ2-5; TRBD2 matches at 14 bases. This CDR3 contains 17 residues. V dropped 1 base and J dropped 1; count of bases not matched to a gene: 5. Germline V gene lookup returns CDR1 DFQATT and CDR2 SNEGSKA (reference sequence). The CDR3 loop is CSARAFGLAGGQETQYF. CDR3 in DNA: TGCAGTGCTAGAGCTTTCGGACTAGCGGGGGGCCAAGAGACCCAGTACTTC.

This clonotype was observed at least ten times. The V call is TRBV11-1, the J call TRBJ2-3, with 8 bases fitting TRBD2. CDR3 size: 15 residues. Germline V lookup: CDR1 SGHAT, CDR2 FQDESV (reference sequence). Unmatched junction bases numbered 5, after V lost 5 bases and J lost 1 base. The CDR3 here is CASSAFSGGTDTQYF. CDR3 DNA: TGTGCCAGCAGCGCCTTTAGCGGGGGCACAGATACGCAGTATTTT.